A selection of T cell receptor beta chains follows, all from one sample in a study of technical replicates of blood from several donors. Clones were read by immunoSEQ multiplex PCR, and TCRdb kept only the in-frame ones, dropping some. This table has around 53,000 clones, roughly 92% appearing once. The sample consisted of PBMCs. The receptors originated from a human donor in good health. Some clones in this sample may be carry-over from other donors' samples. Both conserved end residues are part of each CDR3. A D gene is named only where the DNA matches it firmly. Clone size is not always given. Where it is, it says once, few, many or a class for expanded clones.

D gene	J gene	V gene	CDR3 length	clone size	CDR3 DNA	CDR3 protein
-	TRBJ1-1	TRBV10-3	13	-	TGTGCCATCAGTGTATCTTCTAACACTGAAGCTTTCTTT	CAISVSSNTEAFF
TRBD1	TRBJ1-1	TRBV7-6	13	-	TGTGCCAGCAGCTCCAGGAGGGGGCAAGTAGCTTTCTTT	CASSSRRGQVAFF
TRBD2	TRBJ2-7	TRBV19	17	-	TGTGCCAGTAGTATAGGAGTGGGAACTAGCGGGAGGTACGAGCAGTACTTC	CASSIGVGTSGRYEQYF
-	TRBJ2-7	TRBV4-3	14	-	TGCGCCAGCAGCCAAGCCCAGGGTCTATACGAGCAGTACTTC	CASSQAQGLYEQYF
TRBD1	TRBJ2-2	TRBV30	15	few	TGTGCCTGGAGGGGACAGGGGGCAGACACCGGGGAGCTGTTTTTT	CAWRGQGADTGELFF
TRBD1	TRBJ1-1	TRBV23-1	14	-	TGCGCCAGCAGTCAAAGGGACAGAAGGACTGAAGCTTTCTTT	CASSQRDRRTEAFF
-	TRBJ2-2	TRBV5-1	13	-	TGCGCCAGCAGCTCCGCGGGGACCGGGGAGCTGTTTTTT	CASSSAGTGELFF
-	TRBJ1-1	TRBV7-2	15	-	TGTGCCAGCAGCTTAGTCGGGCAGGGGAACACTGAAGCTTTCTTT	CASSLVGQGNTEAFF
-	TRBJ1-1	TRBV30	13	-	TGTGCCTGGGGACAGAACTCCTACACTGAAGCTTTCTTT	CAWGQNSYTEAFF
-	TRBJ2-1	TRBV5-1	14	-	TGCGCCAGCAGTCCGGGGGACTCCTACAATGAGCAGTTCTTC	CASSPGDSYNEQFF
TRBD1	TRBJ1-2	TRBV29-1	15	-	TGCAGCGTTGAAGGGGGGACAGGGAGGGAGTATGGCTACACCTTC	CSVEGGTGREYGYTF
-	TRBJ1-2	TRBV7-9	13	few	TGTGCCAGCAGCTTAACCAGTAACTATGGCTACACCTTC	CASSLTSNYGYTF
TRBD1	TRBJ2-7	TRBV5-6	16	-	TGTGCCAGCAGCTTGGCCGTTGACAGGGTTACCTACGAGCAGTACTTC	CASSLAVDRVTYEQYF
TRBD2	TRBJ2-7	TRBV9	16	-	TGTGCCAGCAGCGTAGCCCCTAGCGGGAGCCTGGGCGAGCAGTACTTC	CASSVAPSGSLGEQYF
TRBD1	TRBJ2-7	TRBV10-3	16	-	TGTGCCATCAGTGGCTTCGGGACAGGAAGCTCCTACGAGCAGTACTTC	CAISGFGTGSSYEQYF
-	TRBJ2-5	TRBV20-1	11	-	TGCAGTGCTAGGGGAGATGAGACCCAGTACTTC	CSARGDETQYF
TRBD1	TRBJ1-1	TRBV27	13	-	TGTGCCAGCAGTTTAATGGGGACAGGGGAAGCTTTCTTT	CASSLMGTGEAFF